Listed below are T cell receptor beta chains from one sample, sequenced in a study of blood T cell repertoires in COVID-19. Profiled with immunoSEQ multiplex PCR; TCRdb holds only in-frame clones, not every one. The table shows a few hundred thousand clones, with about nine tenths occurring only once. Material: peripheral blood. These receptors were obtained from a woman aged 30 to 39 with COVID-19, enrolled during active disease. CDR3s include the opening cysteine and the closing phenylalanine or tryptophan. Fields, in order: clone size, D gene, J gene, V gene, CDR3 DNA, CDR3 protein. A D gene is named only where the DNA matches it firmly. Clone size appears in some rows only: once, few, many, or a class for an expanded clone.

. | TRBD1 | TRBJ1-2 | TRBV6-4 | TGTGCCAGCAGGAGGACAGGGGGTGACTATGGCTACACCTTC | CASRRTGGDYGYTF
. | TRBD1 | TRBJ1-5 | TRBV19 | TGTGCCAGTAGTATTCCCCAGACAGGGGTCGGGCAGCCCCAGCATTTT | CASSIPQTGVGQPQHF
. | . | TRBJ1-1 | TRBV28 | TGTGCCAGCAGTTTGGGGGCAAGGGTCATGAACACTGAAGCTTTCTTT | CASSLGARVMNTEAFF
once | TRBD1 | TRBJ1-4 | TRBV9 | TGTGCCAGCAGCCCGAACCCCCGGGACAGGGGGCAGACTAATGAAAAACTGTTTTTT | CASSPNPRDRGQTNEKLFF
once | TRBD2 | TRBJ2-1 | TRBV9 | TGTGCCAGCAGCGGGATAGCGGGAGATAATGAGCAGTTCTTC | CASSGIAGDNEQFF
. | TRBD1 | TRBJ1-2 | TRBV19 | TGTGCCAGTAGTCCGAGGACAGGGGGAAACTATGGCTACACCTTC | CASSPRTGGNYGYTF
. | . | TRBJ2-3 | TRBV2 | TGTGCCAGCAGTGAAACTCGGAGGGGAGTGGATACGCAGTATTTT | CASSETRRGVDTQYF
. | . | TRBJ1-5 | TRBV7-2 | TGTGCCAGCAGCTTAGGAGTTCTCAATCAGCCCCAGCATTTT | CASSLGVLNQPQHF
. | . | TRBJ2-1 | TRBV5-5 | TGTGCCAGCAGCTTGGTGGCGGATTCCTACAATGAGCAGTTCTTC | CASSLVADSYNEQFF
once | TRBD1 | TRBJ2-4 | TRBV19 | TGTGCCAGTAGGGGACAGGGGGGAAACATTCAGTACTTC | CASRGQGGNIQYF
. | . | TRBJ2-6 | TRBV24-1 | TGTGCCACCAGTGATCCCTACAGTACGGCCCACTCTGGGGCCAACGTCCTGACTTTC | CATSDPYSTAHSGANVLTF
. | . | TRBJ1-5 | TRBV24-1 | TGTGCCACCGGCGCGGACAGTTTCAATCAGCCCCAGCATTTT | CATGADSFNQPQHF
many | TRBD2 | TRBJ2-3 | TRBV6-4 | TGTGCCAGCAGTGACTCGACGGCGGGGGGCTCCTTTCAGTATTTT | CASSDSTAGGSFQYF
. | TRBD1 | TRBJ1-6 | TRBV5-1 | TGCGCCAGCAGCTTGGTGCCGGGACAGTTCCTTTCACCCCTCCACTTT | CASSLVPGQFLSPLHF
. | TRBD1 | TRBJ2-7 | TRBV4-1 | TGCGCCAGCAGCCAAGTCCCCGGGACAGGGGGGTACGAGCAGTACTTC | CASSQVPGTGGYEQYF
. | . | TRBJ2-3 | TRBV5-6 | TGTGCCAGCAGCCCGTTGAGAGATACGCAGTATTTT | CASSPLRDTQYF
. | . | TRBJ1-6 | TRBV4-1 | TGCGCCAGCAGCCAAGATCGGGGTCGGGCCGATTCACCCCTCCACTTT | CASSQDRGRADSPLHF
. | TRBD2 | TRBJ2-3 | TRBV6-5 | TGTGCCAGCAGACAGGGGACTAGCGGGACAGCGCCGTATTTT | CASRQGTSGTAPYF
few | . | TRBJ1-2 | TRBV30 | TGTGCCTGGTCCATTCAGTCGGGGATCTATGGCTACACCTTC | CAWSIQSGIYGYTF
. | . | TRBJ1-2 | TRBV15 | TGTGCCACCAGCAGAGATCCGGAGAGGAAGATTAACTATGGCTACACCTTC | CATSRDPERKINYGYTF
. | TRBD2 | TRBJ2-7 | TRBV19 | TGTGCCAGTAGTATTTGGGCGGGACTAGTGCGCGAGCAGTACTTC | CASSIWAGLVREQYF
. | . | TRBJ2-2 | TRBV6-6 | TGTGCCAGCGAACGGGTGAGGGGGAGCACCGGGGAGCTGTTTTTT | CASERVRGSTGELFF
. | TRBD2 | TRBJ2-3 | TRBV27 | TGTGCCAGCAGTTTACGGACTAGCGGCACAGATACGCAGTATTTT | CASSLRTSGTDTQYF
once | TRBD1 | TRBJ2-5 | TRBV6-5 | TGTGCCAGCAGTTCGGACAGGGGTACGATAGAGACCCAGTACTTC | CASSSDRGTIETQYF
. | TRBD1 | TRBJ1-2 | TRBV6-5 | TGTGCCAGCAAGTTGGGACAGGGTTTCTATGGCTACACCTTC | CASKLGQGFYGYTF
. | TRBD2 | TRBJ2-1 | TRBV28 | TGTGCCAGCAGTTTAGCGGGAGAATTTGATGAGCAGTTCTTC | CASSLAGEFDEQFF
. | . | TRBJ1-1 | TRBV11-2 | TGTGCCAGCAGCTTAGGACCAGGTACCAACACTGAAGCTTTCTTT | CASSLGPGTNTEAFF
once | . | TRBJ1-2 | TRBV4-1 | TGCGCCAGCAGCGCCCCGGGGAAGAACAACTATGGCTACACCTTC | CASSAPGKNNYGYTF
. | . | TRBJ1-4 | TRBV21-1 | TGTGCCAGCATCAAGGGGGGGGAAAAACTGTTTTTT | CASIKGGEKLFF